Described below is a single TCR beta chain sequence and its context. Its specificity is unknown. PCR employed 60 Vbeta and 13 Jbeta primers. The assay was immunoSEQ multiplex PCR, and TCRdb's table has in-frame clones only and misses some. The sample records 45,000 to 65,000 clones, 75% to 80% being singletons. This sample is drawn from a study of cytomegalovirus exposure and HLA in healthy donors. Study-level findings and limits: Among TCR beta chains, those listed as cytomegalovirus-associated numbered over 150.

J was trimmed by 5 bases and V by 7 bases; bases with no gene match: 11. Germline values: CDR1 SGHRS, CDR2 YFSETQ. The CDR3 contains 15 residues. The sample consisted of PBMCs. This sequence originates from a woman aged 40 to 49 in good health and CMV-seropositive. The chain combines TRBV5-1 with TRBJ2-5; 10 bases fit TRBD2. CDR3 loop: CASRPPSGGVETQYF. The CDR3 DNA follows: TGCGCCAGCCGGCCCCCTAGCGGGGGAGTCGAGACCCAGTACTTC.